The next 14 T cell receptor beta chains were all read from a single sample in a study of monozygotic twins with inflammatory bowel disease. TCRdb re-called the 5' RACE reads and catalogs CDR3 proteins one per entry, DNA excluded. This sample's table reports approximately 420,000 distinct CDR3 sequences. The sample comprised blood. These receptors came from a human donor with ulcerative colitis or Crohn's disease, or a healthy co-twin of an affected twin (not recorded which).

The V call is TRBV18, the J call TRBJ1-3; the TCRdb call, TRBD1, lacks DNA for checking. The CDR3 extends over 17 amino acids. Germline lookup yields CDR1 KGHSH and CDR2 LQKENI. The CDR3 loop reads CASSPGIGASSGNTIYF. The whole variable domain, remainder taken from reference TRBV18 and TRBJ1-3, is NAGVMQNPRHLVRRRGQEARLRCSPMKGHSHVYWYRQLPEEGLKFMVYLQKENIIDESGMPKERFSAEFPKEGPSILRIQQVVRGDSAAYFCASSPGIGASSGNTIYFGEGSWLTVV.

This chain links TRBV29-1 with TRBJ2-7; TCRdb names TRBD2, which stays unverified in the absence of DNA. The CDR3 sequence is 13 residues long. Germline V CDR1 and CDR2: SQVTM, ANQGSEA. The CDR3 sequence is CSVGGYDRYEQYF.

This sequence joins TRBV12-3 or TRBV12-4 and TRBJ1-3. The CDR3 is made up of 13 amino acids. CDR3 region: CASSFLSGNTIYF.

The V call is TRBV6-5, the J call TRBJ1-1; TCRdb's D gene call, TRBD1, goes unchecked for lack of DNA. The length of the CDR3 is 14 residues. CDR1 and CDR2 from the germline V gene are MNHEY and SVGAGI. The CDR3 region is CASSYRGLNTEAFF.

The genes are TRBV5-1 and TRBJ2-3; TCRdb proposes TRBD1, but this gene call is untestable without DNA. Per germline, CDR1 SGHRS and CDR2 YFSETQ. The CDR3 contains 14 residues. The CDR3 spells CASSRTHLTDTQYF.

This chain joins TRBV15 and TRBJ2-3; TCRdb gives TRBD2 as the D gene, but with no DNA this cannot be confirmed. The CDR3 consists of 20 residues. The germline gives CDR1 LNHNV, CDR2 YYDKDF (reference sequence). The CDR3 sequence is CATSRDPASGGAASTDTQYF.

This sequence joins TRBV21-1 and TRBJ2-5; the D call from TCRdb, TRBD2, cannot be confirmed without DNA. TRBV21-1 is tagged as a pseudogene. The CDR3 contains 16 residues. This CDR3 is CASSLRLVGYQETQYF.

This chain links TRBV4-2 with TRBJ1-1. CDR1 LGHNA and CDR2 YNFKEQ come from the germline V gene. The CDR3 extends over 13 amino acids. The CDR3 sequence: CASSQDFKSEAFF.

The chain carries TRBV7-2 and TRBJ2-2; TCRdb's D call of TRBD1 is untestable without DNA. Germline V gives CDR1 SGHTA, CDR2 FQGNSA. CDR3 length: 17 amino acids. The CDR3 protein is CASSLAGGRLNTGELFF. Full variable domain (missing parts from reference TRBV7-2 and TRBJ2-2): GAGVSQSPSNKVTEKGKDVELRCDPISGHTALYWYRQSLGQGLEFLIYFQGNSAPDKSGLPSDRFSAERTGGSVSTLTIQRTQQEDSAVYLCASSLAGGRLNTGELFFGEGSRLTVL.

The chain employs TRBV3-1 and TRBJ2-7; without DNA, the TCRdb call of TRBD1 cannot be checked. CDR3 size: 14 residues. Germline V gene sequence: CDR1 LGHDT, CDR2 YNNKEL (reference sequence). The CDR3 here is CASSDTGYPYEQYF.

V usage is TRBV7-2 and J usage is TRBJ1-4. Germline assignment: CDR1 SGHTA and CDR2 FQGNSA. The CDR3 sequence is 15 residues long. The CDR3 protein is CASSSTVGYNEKLFF. The full variable domain, completed using reference TRBV7-2 and TRBJ1-4, is GAGVSQSPSNKVTEKGKDVELRCDPISGHTALYWYRQSLGQGLEFLIYFQGNSAPDKSGLPSDRFSAERTGGSVSTLTIQRTQQEDSAVYLCASSSTVGYNEKLFFGSGTQLSVL.

The chain employs TRBV20-1 and TRBJ2-3; TCRdb lists TRBD2, though no DNA is available to test this call. The germline V gene has CDR1 DFQATT and CDR2 SNEGSKA (reference sequence). This CDR3 spans 14 amino acids. The chain's CDR3 is CSARTSGGLDTQYF.

The chain carries TRBV7-9 and TRBJ1-2. Germline V gene data show CDR1 as SEHNR and CDR2 as FQNEAQ (reference sequence). This CDR3 has 14 residues. CDR3 in amino acids: CASSSPTALYGYTF. The full variable domain, completed using reference TRBV7-9 and TRBJ1-2, is DTGVSQNPRHKITKRGQNVTFRCDPISEHNRLYWYRQTLGQGPEFLTYFQNEAQLEKSRLLSDRFSAERPKGSFSTLEIQRTEQGDSAMYLCASSSPTALYGYTFGSGTRLTVV.

CDR3 in amino acids: CVTSRGDRNPGELFF. V and J are TRBV15 and TRBJ2-2; the TRBD1 assignment by TCRdb is unverifiable without DNA. Germline V gene lookup returns CDR1 LNHNV and CDR2 YYDKDF (reference sequence). The CDR3 loop spans 15 amino acids.